This TCR beta chain was found in a study of blood T cell repertoires in COVID-19. The V end lost 2 bases, the J end lost 3 bases, and 7 bases lay between the germline ends. This CDR3 spans 13 amino acids. CDR1 SGHTA and CDR2 FQGNSA come from the germline V gene. Method: immunoSEQ multiplex PCR; TCRdb's copy keeps in-frame clones and lacks some. This sample carries 200,000 to 250,000 clones, roughly 82% of them seen once, and the ten largest clones take 4.7%. The sequence came from a woman in her 70s with acute or convalescent COVID-19. The sequencing sample was made of peripheral blood. The V call is TRBV7-2, the J call TRBJ1-2, with D possibly being TRBD1 (6 bases). This CDR3 reads CASSLRTDYGYTF. CDR3 bases: TGTGCCAGCAGCTTAAGGACAGACTATGGCTACACCTTC. Together with reference TRBV7-2 and TRBJ1-2, the CDR3 gives the full variable domain: GAGVSQSPSNKVTEKGKDVELRCDPISGHTALYWYRQSLGQGLEFLIYFQGNSAPDKSGLPSDRFSAERTGGSVSTLTIQRTQQEDSAVYLCASSLRTDYGYTFGSGTRLTVV.